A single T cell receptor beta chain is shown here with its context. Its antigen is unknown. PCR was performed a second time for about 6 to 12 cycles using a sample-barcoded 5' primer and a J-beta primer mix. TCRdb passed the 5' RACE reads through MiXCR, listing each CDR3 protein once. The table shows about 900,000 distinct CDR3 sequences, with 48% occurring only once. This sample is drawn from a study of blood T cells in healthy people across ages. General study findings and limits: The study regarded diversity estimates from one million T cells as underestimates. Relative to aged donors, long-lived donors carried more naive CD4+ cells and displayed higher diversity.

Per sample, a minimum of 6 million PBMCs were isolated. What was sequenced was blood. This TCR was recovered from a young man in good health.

The CDR3 reads CASSEGRQRNSPLHF. The CDR3, as DNA: TGTGCCAGCAGCGAGGGGCGGCAGAGAAATTCACCCCTCCACTTT. The chain joins TRBV5-5 to TRBJ1-6; D is possibly TRBD1 (5 bases). V lost 4 bases and J 7 bases, leaving 15 bases between the germline ends. The CDR3 runs 15 residues. Germline values: CDR1 SGHKS, CDR2 YYEKEE (reference sequence).